Included here is one T cell receptor (beta chain) sequence, with context. Everyone who donated was a Caucasian adult who lived in Nashville, Tennessee. The sample originates from a study of shared clonotypes between healthy human individuals. Clones were read by immunoSEQ multiplex PCR, and TCRdb kept only the in-frame ones, dropping some. The sample shows over 1.4 million clones, roughly 96% of them seen only once. CDR1 SGHNT and CDR2 YENEEA come from the germline V gene. The V end lost 2 bases, the J end lost 7 bases, and 18 bases lay between the germline ends. The CDR3 spans 16 residues. The TCR sequence derives from a man between 25 and 39 years old in good health. The sequencing input was naive CD4+ T cells sorted from blood. Subset noted: CD45RA+ positively selected. The chain couples TRBV11-3 to TRBJ1-5, with D possibly being TRBD1 (5 bases). The CDR3 loop reads CASSLYPGGRRQPQHF. CDR3 in DNA: TGTGCCAGCAGCTTATATCCGGGGGGAAGGAGACAGCCCCAGCATTTT.